The present TCR beta chain was sequenced within a study of a mutant IDH1 vaccine in newly diagnosed glioma. Sequencing was performed with immunoSEQ multiplex PCR; in TCRdb, only in-frame clones are kept and a portion is missing. In the table there are about 23,000 clones, roughly 85% of which are singletons. As for time point: week 11, during vaccination. One vaccine dose held 300 ug of mutant IDH1 20-mer peptide and came with topical imiquimod. As for this clone: Its target is not known.

Germline V CDR1 and CDR2: SGHRS, YFSETQ. This CDR3 has 15 residues. V trimming: 3 bases; J trimming: 8 bases; junction bases outside the gene matches: 10. The source was PBMCs, collected from a glioma patient whose treatment included an IDH1 peptide vaccine. This TCR was recovered from a middle-aged man with glioma. The gene calls are TRBV5-1 and TRBJ1-4, with 7 positions matching TRBD1. The DNA of the CDR3 is TGCGCCAGCAGCTCCAATACCGGGACAGACGAAAAACTGTTTTTT. Translated, it gives CASSSNTGTDEKLFF.